The 12 T cell receptor beta chains in this list originate from one sample, sequenced in a study of cytomegalovirus exposure and HLA in healthy donors. 60 Vbeta and 13 Jbeta primers were used in PCR. The data were produced by immunoSEQ multiplex PCR, yet TCRdb's version contains in-frame clones alone and is incomplete. Of 50,000 to 55,000 clones in the sample, around 72% were seen once. The sample consisted of PBMCs. These receptors were obtained from a woman aged 50 to 60 in good health and CMV-seropositive.

This clone came up many times. At the DNA level, this CDR3 is encoded by other sequences in the same sample as well. The chain has TRBV28 and TRBJ1-5; TRBD1 might be the D (5 bases). From germline, CDR1 is MDHEN and CDR2 SYDVKM. This CDR3 has 16 amino acids. The ends were cut back, 0 bases at V and 0 bases at J, with 9 bases in the middle. The CDR3: CASSLWTVNSNQPQHF. The DNA of the CDR3 is TGTGCCAGCAGTTTATGGACAGTTAATAGCAATCAGCCCCAGCATTTT.

This sequence joins TRBV10-3 and TRBJ1-3; D remains ambiguous. The CDR3 covers 13 residues. V lost 1 base to trimming and J lost 8 bases, with 9 bases between them. The V gene's germline CDR1 is ENHRY and CDR2 SYGVKD. CDR3 sequence reads: CAISELGGHTIYF. The CDR3 nucleotides read TGTGCCATCAGTGAGTTGGGAGGGCACACCATATATTTT.

The chain is built from TRBV6-4 and TRBJ1-1, with TRBD1 as a possible D gene (6 bases). The germline gives CDR1 MRHNA, CDR2 SNTAGT. With 0 bases removed from V and 5 bases from J, the gap between germline ends came to 13 bases. This CDR3 contains 15 residues. CDR3 in amino acids: CASSDSGGARTEAFF. In nucleotides, the CDR3 is TGTGCCAGCAGTGACTCGGGGGGGGCTAGGACTGAAGCTTTCTTT.

This clone was observed a single time. This chain links TRBV7-6 with TRBJ1-5; 7 nucleotides line up with TRBD1. CDR3 length equals 14 residues. Germline V CDR1 and CDR2: SGHVS, FNYEAQ. V was pared by 5 bases and J by 7 bases, with 8 bases of the junction left unmatched. The CDR3 DNA follows: TGTGCCAGCAGCGATACAGGGGTGGGGCAGCCCCAGCATTTT. It codes for CASSDTGVGQPQHF.

The chain joins TRBV5-8 to TRBJ1-1, with D tentatively TRBD1 (5 bases). Looked up from germline, CDR1 is SGHTS and CDR2 is YDEGEE. V was clipped by 4 bases and J by 3 bases, with 13 bases between them. This CDR3 is built from 14 residues. DNA for the CDR3: TGTGCCAGCAGCCAAGTCCAGGGTGACACTGAAGCTTTCTTT. It specifies CASSQVQGDTEAFF.

The J gene is TRBJ2-5, the V gene TRBV5-4; 14 bases line up with TRBD2. The CDR3 has 15 residues. V shed 4 bases, J shed 4 bases, and the junction held 3 bases outside the gene matches. The germline CDR1 and CDR2 sequences are SGHNT and YYREEE (reference sequence). In nucleotides, the CDR3 is TGTGCCAGCAGCCGACTAGCGGGAGGGCGAGAGACCCAGTACTTC. Translation: CASSRLAGGRETQYF.

The genes are TRBV5-5 and TRBJ1-6; TRBD1 is a possible D gene (5 bases). Germline CDR1 reads SGHKS; CDR2 reads YYEKEE (reference sequence). CDR3 length: 15 residues. V dropped 4 bases and J dropped 8 bases, with 16 bases sitting between them. CDR3 region: CASSRTGAPDSPLHF. The CDR3 DNA sequence: TGTGCCAGCAGCCGTACAGGAGCGCCCGATTCACCCCTCCACTTT.

The chain uses TRBV7-8 and TRBJ1-1; D call uncertain. Trimming pared 5 bases from V and 8 bases from J, leaving 18 bases between. The CDR3 loop spans 14 amino acids. From germline, CDR1 is SGHVS and CDR2 FQNEAQ. CDR3 loop: CASSKPEGLREAFF. The CDR3 region has the DNA TGTGCCAGCAGCAAACCCGAGGGCCTTCGGGAAGCTTTCTTT.

The chain joins TRBV2 to TRBJ1-3; tentative D call: TRBD1 (6 bases). Per the germline V gene, CDR1 is SNHLY and CDR2 is FYNNEI. CDR3 length: 17 amino acids. The V end lost 2 bases, the J end lost 4 bases, and 18 bases lay between the germline ends. In DNA form, the CDR3 reads TGTGCCAGCAGTGAAAGTGGACAGTCGGGCGGAGGAAACACCATATATTTT. It codes for CASSESGQSGGGNTIYF.

This clone was recorded only once. In DNA, the CDR3 is TGTGCCAGCGGCCGTGGCCCCATTGATACGCAGTATTTT. Residues: CASGRGPIDTQYF. The chain has TRBV9 and TRBJ2-3; D is undetermined. Deletions cut 7 bases from V and 6 bases from J, with 15 bases between. The CDR3 is 13 amino acids. The germline gives CDR1 SGDLS, CDR2 YYNGEE.

The chain is built from TRBV7-6 and TRBJ2-7; D possibly corresponds to TRBD1 (5 bases). V was pared by 0 bases and J by 6 bases, with 9 bases between. This CDR3 has 13 amino acids. In germline, CDR1 is SGHVS, CDR2 FNYEAQ. The DNA of the CDR3 is TGTGCCAGCAGCTTAGCAGGGGTAGGCGAGCAGTACTTC. This sequence encodes CASSLAGVGEQYF.

This chain connects TRBV6-5 to TRBJ2-1; 9 nucleotides line up with TRBD2. The CDR3 is 15 amino acids. The germline gives CDR1 MNHEY, CDR2 SVGAGI. J gave up 0 bases and V 6 bases, and 3 bases lay outside the gene matches. The CDR3 DNA sequence: TGTGCCAGCAGACTAGCGGGTTCCTCCTACAATGAGCAGTTCTTC. Translation: CASRLAGSSYNEQFF.